A selection of T cell receptor beta chains follows, all from one sample in a study of T cells in tumors after PD-1 blockade. The table came from immunoSEQ multiplex PCR; TCRdb's copy has only in-frame clones and leaves some out. The sample comprises 45,000 to 60,000 clones, nearly 80% of which are singletons, and around 15% rests with the top ten. Sequences were derived from PBMCs, sampled before anti-PD-1 treatment. These receptors were taken from a human donor with basal cell carcinoma. CDR3s include the opening cysteine and the closing phenylalanine or tryptophan. A D gene is named only where the DNA matches it firmly. For some rows the clone size is stated as once, few or many, or as a class when expanded; others skip it.

d_gene: NA; j_gene: TRBJ1-5; abundance: NA; v_gene: TRBV5-1; CDR3aa: CASSLGRDQPQHF; CDR3nt: TGCGCCAGCAGCTTAGGCAGGGATCAGCCCCAGCATTTT
d_gene: NA; j_gene: TRBJ2-2; abundance: NA; v_gene: TRBV6-5; CDR3aa: CASRQTSIGELFF; CDR3nt: TGTGCCAGCAGGCAGACTAGTATCGGGGAGCTGTTTTTT
d_gene: NA; j_gene: TRBJ2-3; abundance: NA; v_gene: TRBV29-1; CDR3aa: CSADEGYTDTQYF; CDR3nt: TGCAGCGCAGACGAGGGCTACACAGATACGCAGTATTTT
d_gene: TRBD1; j_gene: TRBJ1-1; abundance: NA; v_gene: TRBV23-1; CDR3aa: CASSPGQGARNTEAFF; CDR3nt: TGCGCCAGCAGTCCCGGGCAGGGGGCAAGGAACACTGAAGCTTTCTTT
d_gene: NA; j_gene: TRBJ2-6; abundance: NA; v_gene: TRBV3-1/TRBV3-2; CDR3aa: CASSQVANVLTF; CDR3nt: TGTGCCAGCAGCCAAGTGGCCAACGTCCTGACTTTC
d_gene: NA; j_gene: TRBJ1-5; abundance: NA; v_gene: TRBV5-6; CDR3aa: CASSLGVNQPQHF; CDR3nt: TGTGCCAGCAGCTTGGGGGTCAATCAGCCCCAGCATTTT
d_gene: TRBD2; j_gene: TRBJ2-7; abundance: NA; v_gene: TRBV19; CDR3aa: CASSESGTSYEQYF; CDR3nt: TGTGCCAGTAGTGAGAGCGGGACTTCCTACGAGCAGTACTTC
d_gene: TRBD1; j_gene: TRBJ2-7; abundance: NA; v_gene: TRBV11-2; CDR3aa: CASSPSIGSWDRASYEQYF; CDR3nt: TGTGCCAGCAGCCCCAGTATAGGGTCATGGGACAGGGCATCCTACGAGCAGTACTTC
d_gene: NA; j_gene: TRBJ1-1; abundance: NA; v_gene: TRBV18; CDR3aa: CASSSGANTEAFF; CDR3nt: TGTGCCAGCTCATCCGGAGCGAACACTGAAGCTTTCTTT
d_gene: NA; j_gene: TRBJ1-2; abundance: NA; v_gene: TRBV7-2; CDR3aa: CASSTGPPGPYGYTF; CDR3nt: TGTGCCAGCAGCACGGGACCCCCGGGACCCTATGGCTACACCTTC
d_gene: NA; j_gene: TRBJ2-7; abundance: NA; v_gene: TRBV3-1/TRBV3-2; CDR3aa: CASSPHGGTSYEQYF; CDR3nt: TGTGCCAGCAGCCCTCACGGGGGCACTTCCTACGAGCAGTACTTC
d_gene: NA; j_gene: TRBJ1-4; abundance: few; v_gene: TRBV19; CDR3aa: CASSMTWALATNEKLFF; CDR3nt: TGTGCCAGTAGTATGACGTGGGCCCTTGCAACTAATGAAAAACTGTTTTTT
d_gene: NA; j_gene: TRBJ2-5; abundance: NA; v_gene: TRBV25-1; CDR3aa: CASSEKGPAETQYF; CDR3nt: TGTGCCAGCAGTGAAAAAGGACCGGCGGAGACCCAGTACTTC